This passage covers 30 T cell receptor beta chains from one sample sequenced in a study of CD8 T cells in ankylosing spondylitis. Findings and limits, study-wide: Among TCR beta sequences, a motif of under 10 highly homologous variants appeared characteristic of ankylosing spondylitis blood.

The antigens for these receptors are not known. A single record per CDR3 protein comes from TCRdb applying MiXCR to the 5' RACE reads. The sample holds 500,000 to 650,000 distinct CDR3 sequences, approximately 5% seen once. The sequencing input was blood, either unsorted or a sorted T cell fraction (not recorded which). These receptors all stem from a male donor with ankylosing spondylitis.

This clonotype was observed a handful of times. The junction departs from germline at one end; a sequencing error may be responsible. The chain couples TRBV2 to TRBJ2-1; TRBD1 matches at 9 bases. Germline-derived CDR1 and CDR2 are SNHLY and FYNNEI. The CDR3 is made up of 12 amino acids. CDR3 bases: TGTGCCAGCAGTGAAGAAGGGACAGGGAGTAGGTTC. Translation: CASSEEGTGSRF. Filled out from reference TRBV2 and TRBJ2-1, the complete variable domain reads EPEVTQTPSHQVTQMGQEVILRCVPISNHLYFYWYRQILGQKVEFLVSFYNNEISEKSEIFDDQFSVERPDGSNFTLKIRSTKLEDSAMYFCASSEEGTGSRFGPGTRLTVL.

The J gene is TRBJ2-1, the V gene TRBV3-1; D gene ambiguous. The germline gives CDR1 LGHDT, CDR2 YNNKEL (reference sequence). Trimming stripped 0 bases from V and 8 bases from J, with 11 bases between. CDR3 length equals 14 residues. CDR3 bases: TGTGCCAGCAGCCAAGATTCGCGTGAGGATGAGCAGTTCTTC. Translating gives CASSQDSREDEQFF.

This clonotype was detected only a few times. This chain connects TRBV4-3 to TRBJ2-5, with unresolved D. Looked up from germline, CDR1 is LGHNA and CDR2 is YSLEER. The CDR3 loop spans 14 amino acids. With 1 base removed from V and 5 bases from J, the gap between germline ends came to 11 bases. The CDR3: CASSQGGPRETQYF. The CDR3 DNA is TGCGCCAGCAGCCAAGGAGGCCCTCGGGAGACCCAGTACTTC.

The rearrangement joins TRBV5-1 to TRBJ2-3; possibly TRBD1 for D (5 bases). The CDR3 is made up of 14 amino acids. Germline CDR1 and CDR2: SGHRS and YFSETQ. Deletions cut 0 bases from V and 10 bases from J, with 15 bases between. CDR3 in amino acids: CASSLDRFLLPQYF. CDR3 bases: TGCGCCAGCAGCTTGGACAGGTTCCTCCTGCCGCAGTATTTT.

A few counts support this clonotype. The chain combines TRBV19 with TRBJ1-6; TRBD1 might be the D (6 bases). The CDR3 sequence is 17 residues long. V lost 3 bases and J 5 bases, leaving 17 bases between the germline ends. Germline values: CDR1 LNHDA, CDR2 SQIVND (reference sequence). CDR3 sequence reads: CASSIGLGGPDNSPLHF. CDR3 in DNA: TGTGCCAGTAGTATCGGACTCGGGGGGCCGGATAATTCACCCCTCCACTTT.

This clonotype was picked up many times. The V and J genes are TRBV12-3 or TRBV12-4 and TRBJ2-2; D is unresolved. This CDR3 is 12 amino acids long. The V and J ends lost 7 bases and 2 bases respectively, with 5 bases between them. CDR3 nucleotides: TGTGCCAGCAACCGTAACACCGGGGAGCTGTTTTTT. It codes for CASNRNTGELFF.

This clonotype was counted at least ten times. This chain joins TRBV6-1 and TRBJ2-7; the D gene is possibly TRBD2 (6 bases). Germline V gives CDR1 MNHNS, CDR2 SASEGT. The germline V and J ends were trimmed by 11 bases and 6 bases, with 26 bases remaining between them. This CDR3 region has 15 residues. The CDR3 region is CAASGAGLSPFEQYF. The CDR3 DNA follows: TGTGCCGCATCAGGAGCAGGACTATCCCCATTCGAGCAGTACTTC.

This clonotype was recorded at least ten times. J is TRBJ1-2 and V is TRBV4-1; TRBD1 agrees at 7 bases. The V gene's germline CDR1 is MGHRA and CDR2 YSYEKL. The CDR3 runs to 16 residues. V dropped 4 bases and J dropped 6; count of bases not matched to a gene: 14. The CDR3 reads CASSLFPPGTDNGYTF. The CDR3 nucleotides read TGCGCCAGCAGCCTCTTCCCACCCGGGACAGATAATGGCTACACCTTC.

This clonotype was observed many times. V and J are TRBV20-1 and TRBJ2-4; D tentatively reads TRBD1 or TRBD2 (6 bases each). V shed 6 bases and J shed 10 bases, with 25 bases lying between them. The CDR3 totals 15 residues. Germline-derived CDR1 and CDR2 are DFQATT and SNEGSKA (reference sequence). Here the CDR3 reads CSAATRGLLTRIQYF. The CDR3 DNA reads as TGCAGTGCAGCTACCCGGGGGCTGCTTACCCGGATTCAGTACTTC.

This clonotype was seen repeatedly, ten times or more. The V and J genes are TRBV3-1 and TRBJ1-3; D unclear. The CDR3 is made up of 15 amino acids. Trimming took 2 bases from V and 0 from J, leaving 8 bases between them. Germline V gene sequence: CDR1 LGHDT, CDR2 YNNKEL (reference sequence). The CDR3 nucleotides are TGTGCCAGCAGCCAAAGGGTCTCCTCTGGAAACACCATATATTTT. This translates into CASSQRVSSGNTIYF.

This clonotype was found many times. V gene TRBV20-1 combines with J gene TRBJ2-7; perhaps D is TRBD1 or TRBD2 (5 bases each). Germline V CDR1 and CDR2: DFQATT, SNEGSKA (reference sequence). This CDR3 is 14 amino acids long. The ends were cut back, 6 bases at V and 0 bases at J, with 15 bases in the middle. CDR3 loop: CSALRAGTSYEQYF. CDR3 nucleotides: TGCAGTGCCCTTAGAGCCGGGACCTCCTACGAGCAGTACTTC.

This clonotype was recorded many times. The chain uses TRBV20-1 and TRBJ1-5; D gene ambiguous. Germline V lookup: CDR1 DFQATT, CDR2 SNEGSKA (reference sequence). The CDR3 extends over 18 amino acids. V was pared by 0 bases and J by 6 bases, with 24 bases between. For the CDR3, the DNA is TGCAGTGCTAGAGATCGTCTTACTCCGACTGGCCCCTCTCAGCCCCAGCATTTT. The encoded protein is CSARDRLTPTGPSQPQHF.

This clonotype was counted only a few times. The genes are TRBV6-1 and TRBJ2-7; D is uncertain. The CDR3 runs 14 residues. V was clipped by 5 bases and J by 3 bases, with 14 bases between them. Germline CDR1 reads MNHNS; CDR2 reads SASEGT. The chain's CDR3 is CASSRLLGVYEQYF. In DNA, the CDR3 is TGTGCCAGCAGTCGCCTTCTCGGTGTCTACGAGCAGTACTTC.

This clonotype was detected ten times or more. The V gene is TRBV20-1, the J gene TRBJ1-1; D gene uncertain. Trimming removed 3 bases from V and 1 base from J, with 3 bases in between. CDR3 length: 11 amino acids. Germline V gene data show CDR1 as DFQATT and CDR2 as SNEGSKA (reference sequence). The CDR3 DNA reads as TGCAGTGCTAGGTGGAACACTGAAGCTTTCTTT. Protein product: CSARWNTEAFF.

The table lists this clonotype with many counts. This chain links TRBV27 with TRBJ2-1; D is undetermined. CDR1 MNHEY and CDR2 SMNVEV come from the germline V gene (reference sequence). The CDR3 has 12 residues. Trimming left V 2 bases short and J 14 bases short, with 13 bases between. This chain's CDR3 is CASSLPDQREFF. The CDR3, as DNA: TGTGCCAGCAGTTTACCCGACCAAAGGGAGTTCTTC.

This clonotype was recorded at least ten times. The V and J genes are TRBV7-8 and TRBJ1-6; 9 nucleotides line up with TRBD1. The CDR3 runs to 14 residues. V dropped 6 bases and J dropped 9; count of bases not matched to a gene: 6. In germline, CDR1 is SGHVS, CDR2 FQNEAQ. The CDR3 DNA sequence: TGTGCCAGCAGGTGGGACAGGGACGGTTCACCCCTCCACTTT. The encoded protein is CASRWDRDGSPLHF.

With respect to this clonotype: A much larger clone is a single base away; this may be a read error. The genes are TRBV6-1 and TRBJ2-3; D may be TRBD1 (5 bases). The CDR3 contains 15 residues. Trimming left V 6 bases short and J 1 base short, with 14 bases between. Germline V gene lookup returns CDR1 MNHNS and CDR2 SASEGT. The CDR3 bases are TGTGCCAGCAGCCAAAGCAGGGATCGCACAGATACGCAGTATTTT. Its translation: CASSQSRDRTDTQYF.

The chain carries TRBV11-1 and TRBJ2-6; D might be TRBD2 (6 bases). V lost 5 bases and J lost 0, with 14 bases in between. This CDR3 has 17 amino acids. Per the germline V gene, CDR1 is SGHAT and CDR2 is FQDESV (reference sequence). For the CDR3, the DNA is TGTGCCAGCAGCCTCGGGACTCCCGTCTCTGGGGCCAACGTCCTGACTTTC. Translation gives CASSLGTPVSGANVLTF.

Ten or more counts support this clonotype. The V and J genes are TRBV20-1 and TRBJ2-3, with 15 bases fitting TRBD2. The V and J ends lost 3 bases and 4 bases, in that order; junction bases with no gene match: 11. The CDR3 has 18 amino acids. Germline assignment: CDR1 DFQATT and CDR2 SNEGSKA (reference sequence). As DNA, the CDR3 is TGCAGTGCTAGGATCCCCGGACTAGCGGGGGGGATCGCAGATACGCAGTATTTT. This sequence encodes CSARIPGLAGGIADTQYF.

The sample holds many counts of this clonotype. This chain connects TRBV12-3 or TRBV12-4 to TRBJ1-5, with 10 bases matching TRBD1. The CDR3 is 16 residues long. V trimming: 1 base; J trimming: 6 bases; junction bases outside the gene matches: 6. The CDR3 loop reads CASSLGRDRGRQPQHF. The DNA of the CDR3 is TGTGCCAGCAGTTTAGGGCGGGACAGGGGCCGTCAGCCCCAGCATTTT.

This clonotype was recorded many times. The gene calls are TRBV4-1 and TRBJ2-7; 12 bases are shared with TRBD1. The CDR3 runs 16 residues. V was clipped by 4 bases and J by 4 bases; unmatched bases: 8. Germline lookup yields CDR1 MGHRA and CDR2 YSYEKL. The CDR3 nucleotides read TGCGCCAGCAGCCGTGGGACAGGGGGCGATTGGTACGAGCAGTACTTC. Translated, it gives CASSRGTGGDWYEQYF.

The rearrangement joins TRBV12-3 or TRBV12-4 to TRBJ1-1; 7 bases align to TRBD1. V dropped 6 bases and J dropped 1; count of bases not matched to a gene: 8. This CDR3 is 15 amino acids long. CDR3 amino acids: CASRPPRDRNTEAFF. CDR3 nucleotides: TGTGCCAGCAGGCCCCCTAGGGACAGGAACACTGAAGCTTTCTTT.

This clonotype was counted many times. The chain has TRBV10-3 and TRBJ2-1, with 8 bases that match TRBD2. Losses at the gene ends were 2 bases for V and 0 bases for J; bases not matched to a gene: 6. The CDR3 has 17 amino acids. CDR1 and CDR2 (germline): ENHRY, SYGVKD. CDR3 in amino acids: CAISEPTSGSSYNEQFF. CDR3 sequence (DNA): TGTGCCATCAGTGAGCCTACGAGCGGGAGCTCCTACAATGAGCAGTTCTTC.

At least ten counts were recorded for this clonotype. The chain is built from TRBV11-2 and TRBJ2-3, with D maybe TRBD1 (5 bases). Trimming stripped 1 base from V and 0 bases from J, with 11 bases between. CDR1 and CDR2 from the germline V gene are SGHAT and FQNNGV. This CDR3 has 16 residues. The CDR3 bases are TGTGCCAGCAGCTTAGTTCCAGGGCCGAGCACAGATACGCAGTATTTT. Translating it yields CASSLVPGPSTDTQYF.

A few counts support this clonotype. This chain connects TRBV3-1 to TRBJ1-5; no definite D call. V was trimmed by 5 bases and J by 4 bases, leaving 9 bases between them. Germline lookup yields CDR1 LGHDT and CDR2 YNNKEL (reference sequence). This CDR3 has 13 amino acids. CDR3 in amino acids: CASSYNLNQPQHF. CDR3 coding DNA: TGTGCCAGCAGCTACAACTTAAATCAGCCCCAGCATTTT.

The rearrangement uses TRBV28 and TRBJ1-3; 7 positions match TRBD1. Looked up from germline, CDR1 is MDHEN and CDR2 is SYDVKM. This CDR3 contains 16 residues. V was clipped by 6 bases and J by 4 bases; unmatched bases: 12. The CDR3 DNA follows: TGTGCCAGCAGAGATGGACTGACAGGGCCCGGAAACACCATATATTTT. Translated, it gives CASRDGLTGPGNTIYF.

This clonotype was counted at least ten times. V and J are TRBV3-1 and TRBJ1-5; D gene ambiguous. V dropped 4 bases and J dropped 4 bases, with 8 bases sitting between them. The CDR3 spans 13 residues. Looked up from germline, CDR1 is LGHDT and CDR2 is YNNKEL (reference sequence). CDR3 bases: TGTGCCAGCAGCCTTACCCTGAATCAGCCCCAGCATTTT. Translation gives CASSLTLNQPQHF.

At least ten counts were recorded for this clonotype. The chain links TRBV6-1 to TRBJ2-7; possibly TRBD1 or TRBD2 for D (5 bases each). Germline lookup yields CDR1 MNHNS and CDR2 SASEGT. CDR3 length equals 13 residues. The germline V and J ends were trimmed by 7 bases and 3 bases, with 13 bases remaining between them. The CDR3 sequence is CASKTGGYYEQYF. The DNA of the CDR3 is TGTGCCAGCAAAACAGGAGGATACTACGAGCAGTACTTC.

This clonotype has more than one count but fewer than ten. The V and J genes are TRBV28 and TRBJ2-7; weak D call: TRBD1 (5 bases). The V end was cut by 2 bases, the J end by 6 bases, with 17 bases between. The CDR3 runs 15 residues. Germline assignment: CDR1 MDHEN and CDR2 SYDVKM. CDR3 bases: TGTGCCAGCAGTTTAACTCCCAGGGATCGTCGCGAGCAGTACTTC. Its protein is CASSLTPRDRREQYF.

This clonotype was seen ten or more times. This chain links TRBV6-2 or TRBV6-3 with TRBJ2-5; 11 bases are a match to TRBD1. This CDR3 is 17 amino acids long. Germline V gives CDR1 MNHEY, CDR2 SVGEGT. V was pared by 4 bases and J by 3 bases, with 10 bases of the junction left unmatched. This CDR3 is CASSSVGQGARKETQYF. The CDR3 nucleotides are TGTGCCAGCAGTTCCGTCGGACAGGGGGCGCGAAAAGAGACCCAGTACTTC.